This T cell receptor beta chain was sequenced in a study of blood T cell repertoires in COVID-19 (dated by TCRdb to the early 2020s). About the investigation overall: Samples covering the acute and convalescent phases of COVID-19 were provided by collaborators in the United States, Italy and Spain. The material from the prospective study consisted of cDNA or gDNA derived from T cells, B-cell-depleted T cells, or PBMCs. The dataset comprised deeply sampled blood TCRbeta repertoires from subjects exposed to, actively infected with, or recovered from COVID-19. The repertoires were released in a freely available public database intended as a resource for research on the immune response to SARS-CoV-2. The samples were drawn from the first 160 participants of the ongoing ImmuneRACE study and from over a thousand subjects provided by 6 global collaborators. Nearly every sample came with metadata listing a de-identified subject ID, COVID-19 status, age in years and sex. HLA class I and class II types, where available, came from metadata supplied by the sample provider rather than from assay-based typing. The study at large found these results: The amount of clinical and demographic metadata varied by source and participant and was provided uncurated.

This clone appeared once. Its antigen remains undetermined. Base qualities are not recorded, but no much larger clone differs from it by a single base. One collaborating source in Seattle enrolled patients while the patients were actively infected and followed the patients over time throughout the course of disease. The collaborating institutions used their own protocols to collect whole blood in K2EDTA tubes. For TCRbeta analysis, collaborators shipped samples in one of three forms: frozen whole blood, isolated PBMCs, or DNA extracted from either of those sample types. Taken from cysteine to phenylalanine, the CDR3 has 13 residues. Only the CDR3 DNA is retained, 39 bases long and in frame from the first base. V is reduced by 4 bases and J by 6 bases, leaving a spacing of 14 bases between them. CDR1 and CDR2 were assigned from the germline V gene as SGDLS and YYNGEE. TCRbeta CDR3 regions were amplified from genomic DNA using the immunoSEQ Assay, a bias-controlled multiplex PCR. Under the source paper's analysis protocol: The number of nucleated cells in each sample was estimated by amplification of reference gene primers within the assay. To quantify the absolute abundance of each unique TCRbeta CDR3 rearrangement, sequence reads were collapsed and filtered. For each sample, productive Simpson clonality was calculated as the square root of Simpson's diversity index across productive rearrangements. The table was pulled from immuneACCESS by TCRdb, which kept in-frame rearrangements only. Such tables lose some clones; where checked, under half of the loss comes from unresolved V genes, and the rest has no known cause. V, J and clone size reflect that table, while D and trimming were determined from the DNA. The sample yields 300,000 to 350,000 clones; more than 70% were counted once. The ten largest clones represent 1.5% to 2% of the sample.

The sequence derives from a woman younger than 45 with COVID-19, enrolled during active disease. Sequenced material: peripheral blood. The V and J genes are TRBV9 and TRBJ2-7, with TRBD2 as a weak D call on 6 bases. The CDR3 has the sequence CASSHSVGGEQYF. The nucleotides read TGTGCCAGCAGCCATTCAGTGGGGGGCGAGCAGTACTTC.